A selection of T cell receptor beta chains follows, all from one sample in a study of OX40 agonist ivuxolimab in advanced cancers. Only in-frame clones appear in the TCRdb table, and some are missing; sequencing was by immunoSEQ multiplex PCR. The profile shows 70,000 or so clones, 80% to 95% of them singletons. The starting material was CD4+ or CD8+ T cells sorted from blood, obtained in a trial of the OX40 agonist ivuxolimab. The receptors derive from an adult with an advanced solid tumor such as melanoma, head and neck, liver or kidney cancer. Each CDR3 is given with its conserved first and last residue.

j_call v_call cdr3_aa
TRBJ2-1 TRBV2 CASSVVPGDLNEQFF
TRBJ2-7 TRBV12-5 CASGLFGQGFYEQYF
TRBJ2-1 TRBV6-1 CASSYRGLENEQFF
TRBJ2-2 TRBV5-8 CAVDRGATGELFF
TRBJ2-7 TRBV4-2 CASSQDEQGGSYEQYF
TRBJ2-3 TRBV14 CASSQAGTSFGTDTQYF
TRBJ2-1 TRBV7-9 CASSLLASGMYNEQFF
TRBJ1-5 TRBV6-1 CASRSTGTGGRPQHF
TRBJ2-7 TRBV25-1 CASSDGGRYEQYF
TRBJ2-1 TRBV11-2 CASRRTSGLTYNEQFF
TRBJ1-2 TRBV9 CASSVGGTYGYTF
TRBJ2-2 TRBV5-1 CASSTFGAGELFF
TRBJ1-1 TRBV27 CASTRQGFSTEAFF
TRBJ1-5 TRBV19 CATRQGRGNQPQHF
TRBJ1-1 TRBV7-6 CASSLQGPNTEAFF
TRBJ2-3 TRBV10-1 CASSESSGRTDTQYF
TRBJ1-1 TRBV5-1 CASSPGGMNTEAFF
TRBJ2-3 TRBV11-3 CASSLRQGNTDTQYF
TRBJ1-4 TRBV5-4 CASSSTVTNEKLFF
TRBJ2-2 TRBV9 CASSGQGANTGELFF
TRBJ1-5 TRBV5-1 CAKVPDSPQHF
TRBJ2-7 TRBV15 CATSRVDSYEQYF
TRBJ2-3 TRBV12-5 CASGLGGATGTDTQYF
TRBJ1-5 TRBV19 CASTRTGGYGAQHF
TRBJ2-5 TRBV5-5 CASSPHEETQYF
TRBJ2-1 TRBV6-5 CASSYWGASSYNEQFF
TRBJ2-1 TRBV7-2 CASSLSGGGSYNEQFF
TRBJ2-7 TRBV2 CASSEAPSGRGVSDEQYF
TRBJ1-1 TRBV5-1 CASSLEAGLWYTEAFF
TRBJ2-3 TRBV4-1 CASSHPRGRAGTDTQYF
TRBJ2-1 TRBV7-8 CASSPRTSGNLFYNEQFF
TRBJ2-1 TRBV11-3 CASSSPGGAGERGEQFF
TRBJ1-2 TRBV27 CASSITFGVSYTF
TRBJ2-7 TRBV15 CATSRDRGRRSEQYF
TRBJ2-1 TRBV5-1 CASSLGQDYNEQFF
TRBJ1-1 TRBV5-1 CASSLATANTEAFF
TRBJ2-3 TRBV7-2 CASSFYLAGTDTQYF
TRBJ2-7 TRBV19 CASSITSGAYEQYF
TRBJ2-1 TRBV2 CASSDGTSGPRVEQFF
TRBJ2-5 TRBV28 CASSLSNEPNQETQYF
TRBJ2-3 TRBV5-4 CASSLTSTDTQYF
TRBJ1-5 TRBV2 CASSDGGWQPQHF
TRBJ1-3 TRBV4-1 CASSFLLTGNTIYF
TRBJ1-1 TRBV6-5 CASSYAGGRNTEAFF
TRBJ1-6 TRBV7-9 CASSLVGRVGSPLHF
TRBJ1-2 TRBV6-1 CATGSINYGYTF
TRBJ2-7 TRBV7-9 CASSRPRLAGPYEQYF
TRBJ2-1 TRBV25-1 CASSEGGLAAYNEQFF
TRBJ2-3 TRBV4-2 CASSQVSGGGTDTQYF
TRBJ1-2 TRBV18 CASSPDRVYGYTF
TRBJ1-2 TRBV29-1 CSVEAGTGTSYTF
TRBJ1-1 TRBV7-6 CASSLSENTEAFF
TRBJ1-2 TRBV18 CASSQPASGDGYTF